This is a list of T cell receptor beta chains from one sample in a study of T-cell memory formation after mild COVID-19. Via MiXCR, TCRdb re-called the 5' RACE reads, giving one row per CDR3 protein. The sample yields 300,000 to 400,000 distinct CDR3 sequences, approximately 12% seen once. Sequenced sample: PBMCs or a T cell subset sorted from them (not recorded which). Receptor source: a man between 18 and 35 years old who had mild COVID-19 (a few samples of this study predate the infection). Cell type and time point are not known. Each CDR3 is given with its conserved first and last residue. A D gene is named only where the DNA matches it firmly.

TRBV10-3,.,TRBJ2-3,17,CAISESVAGRSTDTQYF
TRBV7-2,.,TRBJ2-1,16,CASSLRYYRGGNEQFF
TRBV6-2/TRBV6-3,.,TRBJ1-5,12,CASATSNQPQHF
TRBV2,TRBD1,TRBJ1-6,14,CASCSRQGSYPLHF
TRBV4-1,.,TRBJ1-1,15,CASSAPTGKNTEAFF
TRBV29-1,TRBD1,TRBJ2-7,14,CSVRTGGGTYEQYF
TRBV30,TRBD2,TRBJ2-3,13,CAWSGGSTDTQYF
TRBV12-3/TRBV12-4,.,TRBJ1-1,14,CASSRTGRVTEAFF
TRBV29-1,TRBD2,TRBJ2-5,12,CSHRTSVETQYF
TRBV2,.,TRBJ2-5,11,CASGAEETQYF
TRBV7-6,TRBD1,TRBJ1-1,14,CASSEWTGNTEAFF
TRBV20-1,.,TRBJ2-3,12,CSGRESTDTQYF
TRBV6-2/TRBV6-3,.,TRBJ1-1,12,CASSDDRKRGSF
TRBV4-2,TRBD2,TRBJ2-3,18,CASSQDGERGEGADTQYF
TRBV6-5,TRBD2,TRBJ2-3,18,CASSYFGTSGGGTDTQYF
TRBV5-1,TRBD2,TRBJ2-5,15,CASSHGRGKQDTQYF
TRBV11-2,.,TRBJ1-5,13,CASSLVSDQPQHF
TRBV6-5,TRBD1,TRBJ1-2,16,CASSPQGTGAFYGYTF
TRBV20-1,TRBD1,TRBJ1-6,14,CSAVDRWYNSPLHF
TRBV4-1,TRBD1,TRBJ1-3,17,CASSLDPGQRSGNTIYF
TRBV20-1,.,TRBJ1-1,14,CSARPPALYTEAFF
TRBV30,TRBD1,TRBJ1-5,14,CAWNRDRGVQPQHF
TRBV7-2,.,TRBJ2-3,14,CASSLKAGLDTQYF
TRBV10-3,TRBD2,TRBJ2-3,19,CAISLGQGLAGGSTDTQYF
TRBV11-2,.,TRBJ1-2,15,CASSGRDQFGFGYTF
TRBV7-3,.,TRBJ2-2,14,CASSSSSLPGELFF
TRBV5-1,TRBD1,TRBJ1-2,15,CASSLQGRGREGYTF
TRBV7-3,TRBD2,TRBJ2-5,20,CASSQKSTSGGETYQETQYF
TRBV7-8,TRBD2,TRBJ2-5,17,CASSLPTSGGYQETQYF
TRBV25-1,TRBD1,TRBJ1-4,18,CASSDPQGGYGTNEKLFF
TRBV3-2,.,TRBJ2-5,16,CASSQARDRVKETQYF
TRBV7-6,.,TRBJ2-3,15,CASSLLGGLGDTQYF
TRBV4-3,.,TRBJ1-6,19,CASSQDTPTPGSYNSPLHF
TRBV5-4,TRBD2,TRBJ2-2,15,CASSSSGGATGELFF
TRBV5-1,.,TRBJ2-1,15,CASSSPQENRIEQFF
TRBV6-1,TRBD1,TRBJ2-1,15,CASSEESGGYNEQFF
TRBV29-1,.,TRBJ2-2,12,CSVPAASGELFF
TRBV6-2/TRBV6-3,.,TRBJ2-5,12,CASSMYQETQYF
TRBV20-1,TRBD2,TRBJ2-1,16,CSARADRGGPYNEQFF
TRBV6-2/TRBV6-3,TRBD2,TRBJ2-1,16,CASSYYGPGLYNEQFF